These 22 T cell receptor beta chains originate from one sample sequenced in a study of HIV-infected patients and healthy controls (dated by TCRdb to 2014 to 2015). Whole blood was used without cell fractionation, so all unsorted peripheral T cells were reflected in the repertoire. Receptor libraries were prepared by 5' RACE. The instrument was an Illumina MiSeq. Reverse transcription of approximately 530 ng RNA was performed with SuperScript III using primers directed against the alpha and beta constant regions. Alpha and beta chain libraries were generated separately via chain-specific third strand synthesis with multiplexing indices. TCRdb took the public reads, trimmed them with fastp at Q25, ran MiXCR for clone calling and kept in-frame beta chains. CDR3 protein duplicates are merged, each entry listing the most common genes and DNA. In all, the sample holds 7,500 or so distinct CDR3 sequences, and more than 8% of those were seen once. The top ten constitute less than 25% of the sample.

The sample here was blood, taken before antiretroviral therapy. Receptor source: an adult with HIV infection.

Sample share makes this clonotype medium-sized. This chain links TRBV11-2 with TRBJ2-5, with D perhaps matching TRBD1 or TRBD2 (6 bases each). Germline CDR1 is SGHAT and CDR2 is FQNNGV. This CDR3 contains 16 residues. The V and J ends lost 1 base and 5 bases respectively, with 17 bases between them. CDR3 region: CASSLGDTGRHETQYF. The CDR3 DNA sequence: TGTGCCAGCAGCTTAGGGGATACAGGGAGGCACGAGACCCAGTACTTC.

This chain uses TRBV5-6 with TRBJ1-6; the D is unclear. CDR1 is SGHDT, CDR2 YYEEEE, per germline. There are 15 residues in the CDR3. Trimming stripped 4 bases from V and 3 bases from J, with 11 bases between. Here the CDR3 reads CASSQYSHYNSPLHF. The CDR3 nucleotides read TGTGCCAGCAGCCAGTACAGCCACTATAATTCACCCCTCCACTTT.

The rearrangement uses TRBV4-1 and TRBJ1-1; no clear D. The CDR3 is made up of 16 amino acids. From germline, CDR1 is MGHRA and CDR2 YSYEKL. V gave up 0 bases and J gave up 1 base, with 12 bases separating them. In DNA form, the CDR3 reads TGCGCCAGCAGCCAAGAGAGGACCAGAGAGAACACTGAAGCTTTCTTT. As protein: CASSQERTRENTEAFF.

This clonotype was picked up many times. The chain is built from TRBV6-2 or TRBV6-3 and TRBJ1-1, with D perhaps TRBD1 (5 bases). Between the trimmed V and J ends, which lost 2 bases and 5 bases, there was a span of 9 bases. CDR3 size: 13 residues. The germline V gene has CDR1 MNHEY and CDR2 SVGEGT. In nucleotides, the CDR3 is TGTGCCAGCAGTTACCAGGGCTGGACTGAAGCTTTCTTT. The encoded protein is CASSYQGWTEAFF.

The V gene is TRBV2, the J gene TRBJ1-5; D perhaps matches TRBD1 (6 bases). The CDR3 runs to 17 residues. The germline V gene encodes CDR1 SNHLY and CDR2 FYNNEI. The V and J ends lost 5 bases and 0 bases respectively, with 17 bases between them. The CDR3 coding sequence is TGTGCCAGCAGTTCCGGGACACTTCATGCTAGCAATCAGCCCCAGCATTTT. Protein: CASSSGTLHASNQPQHF.

The table lists this clonotype with many counts. The chain couples TRBV9 to TRBJ1-5; D is unclear. From germline, CDR1 is SGDLS and CDR2 YYNGEE. The CDR3 has 13 amino acids. V dropped 3 bases and J dropped 2 bases, with 6 bases sitting between them. CDR3 protein: CASSDCCNQPQHF. The CDR3 region has the DNA TGTGCCAGCAGCGACTGCTGCAATCAGCCCCAGCATTTT.

The J gene is TRBJ2-7, the V gene TRBV2; D remains ambiguous. The CDR3 extends over 12 amino acids. CDR1 and CDR2 from the germline V gene are SNHLY and FYNNEI. Trimming stripped 2 bases from V and 6 bases from J, with 8 bases between. This CDR3 reads CASSEMGFEQYF. CDR3 DNA: TGTGCCAGCAGTGAAATGGGTTTCGAGCAGTACTTC.

By proportion, this clonotype is large. This chain connects TRBV7-9 to TRBJ1-1; D might be TRBD1 (5 bases). From germline, CDR1 is SEHNR and CDR2 FQNEAQ (reference sequence). V lost 0 bases and J lost 0, with 8 bases in between. The CDR3 runs 15 residues. CDR3 DNA sequence: TGTGCCAGCAGCTTAGCGGAGGGACTGAACACTGAAGCTTTCTTT. Translated, it gives CASSLAEGLNTEAFF. Full variable domain (missing parts from reference TRBV7-9 and TRBJ1-1): DTGVSQNPRHKITKRGQNVTFRCDPISEHNRLYWYRQTLGQGPEFLTYFQNEAQLEKSRLLSDRFSAERPKGSFSTLEIQRTEQGDSAMYLCASSLAEGLNTEAFFGQGTRLTVV.

The table lists this clonotype with many counts. The chain links TRBV19 to TRBJ2-4, with TRBD2 identical over 10 bases. With 8 bases clipped from V and 0 bases from J, the junction kept 7 bases outside the gene matches. The CDR3 is made up of 16 amino acids. Germline V gene sequence: CDR1 LNHDA, CDR2 SQIVND (reference sequence). The CDR3 protein is CASGEAGGLAKNIQYF. The CDR3 DNA reads as TGTGCCAGTGGGGAAGCGGGGGGGTTAGCCAAAAACATTCAGTACTTC. The full variable domain, in which reference TRBV19 and TRBJ2-4 provide the parts outside the CDR3, is DGGITQSPKYLFRKEGQNVTLSCEQNLNHDAMYWYRQDPGQGLRLIYYSQIVNDFQKGDIAEGYSVSREKKESFPLTVTSAQKNPTAFYLCASGEAGGLAKNIQYFGAGTRLSVL.

This clonotype came up many times. This chain uses TRBV3-1 with TRBJ2-1; no clear D. CDR3 size: 12 residues. The germline gives CDR1 LGHDT, CDR2 YNNKEL (reference sequence). V dropped 1 base and J dropped 9 bases, with 7 bases sitting between them. Here the CDR3 DNA reads TGTGCCAGCAGCCAAGTAGATAGTGAGCAGTTCTTC. Its protein is CASSQVDSEQFF.

This clonotype was picked up many times. The chain links TRBV6-6 to TRBJ2-1, with D unclear. In germline, CDR1 is MNHNY, CDR2 SVGAGI (reference sequence). This CDR3 is built from 13 residues. The V end was cut by 3 bases, the J end by 5 bases, with 8 bases between. CDR3 region: CASSYLQNNEQFF. CDR3 in DNA: TGTGCCAGCAGTTATCTACAAAACAATGAGCAGTTCTTC.

This clonotype was observed at least ten times. The chain has TRBV7-9 and TRBJ2-5; D gene ambiguous. CDR1 and CDR2 (germline): SEHNR, FQNEAQ (reference sequence). The length of the CDR3 is 13 residues. Trimming pared 6 bases from V and 2 bases from J, leaving 10 bases between. The CDR3 sequence: CASSKDLQETQYF. The DNA for the CDR3 is TGTGCCAGCAGTAAGGATTTGCAAGAGACCCAGTACTTC.

Many counts were recorded for this clonotype. The chain uses TRBV7-2 and TRBJ2-5; 15 positions agree with TRBD2. Germline V gene lookup returns CDR1 SGHTA and CDR2 FQGNSA. J lost 4 bases, V lost 5 bases, and 11 bases had no gene match. The CDR3 has 18 residues. As DNA, the CDR3 is TGTGCCAGCAGCCAAGGACTAGCGGGAGGGCCGGTCCCAGAGACCCAGTACTTC. Translated: CASSQGLAGGPVPETQYF.

At least ten counts were recorded for this clonotype. V gene TRBV5-4 combines with J gene TRBJ2-7, with 9 bases aligning to TRBD2. V lost 3 bases and J lost 0; bases outside the gene matches: 1. Germline V CDR1 and CDR2: SGHNT, YYREEE (reference sequence). This CDR3 is 14 amino acids long. In nucleotides, the CDR3 is TGTGCCAGCAGCTCGGGACTAGCCTCCTACGAGCAGTACTTC. Its protein is CASSSGLASYEQYF. The entire variable domain, with the rest obtained from reference TRBV5-4 and TRBJ2-7, is as follows: ETGVTQSPTHLIKTRGQQVTLRCSSQSGHNTVSWYQQALGQGPQFIFQYYREEENGRGNFPPRFSGLQFPNYSSELNVNALELDDSALYLCASSSGLASYEQYFGPGTRLTVT.

By frequency in the sample, this clonotype is medium-sized. The chain combines TRBV28 with TRBJ2-3, with 7 bases matching TRBD2. J lost 6 bases, V lost 5 bases, and 8 bases had no gene match. Germline loops: CDR1 MDHEN, CDR2 SYDVKM. The CDR3 contains 14 residues. This CDR3 reads CASSPRLAPDTQYF. As DNA, the CDR3 is TGTGCCAGCAGTCCGAGACTAGCACCGGATACGCAGTATTTT.

Many counts were recorded for this clonotype. The chain has TRBV28 and TRBJ2-1; D may be TRBD2 (5 bases). V gave up 7 bases and J gave up 4 bases, with 20 bases separating them. The germline V gene encodes CDR1 MDHEN and CDR2 SYDVKM. The CDR3 consists of 16 residues. CDR3 residues: CASTPHPSGKYNEQFF. CDR3 nucleotides: TGTGCCAGCACCCCCCACCCGAGCGGAAAGTACAATGAGCAGTTCTTC.

This clonotype was seen ten or more times. This chain uses TRBV20-1 with TRBJ2-3; D not resolved. V lost 4 bases, J lost 0 bases, and 20 bases lay in between. This CDR3 is 17 amino acids long. The germline V gene encodes CDR1 DFQATT and CDR2 SNEGSKA (reference sequence). CDR3 sequence: CSATQSETSMSTDTQYF. The CDR3 region has the DNA TGCAGTGCTACCCAGTCGGAAACTTCGATGAGCACAGATACGCAGTATTTT.

This clonotype was counted ten times or more. The chain couples TRBV19 to TRBJ1-1; D unclear. V was pared by 5 bases and J by 5 bases, with 24 bases between. There are 17 residues in the CDR3. The germline V gene has CDR1 LNHDA and CDR2 SQIVND (reference sequence). The CDR3 DNA reads TGTGCCAGTAGTCCGTCTCGTCCAGGCCGTGAGGGAACTGAAGCTTTCTTT. Protein sequence: CASSPSRPGREGTEAFF.

In its sample, this clonotype is medium-sized. The chain couples TRBV7-8 to TRBJ1-1, with no clear D. The CDR3 is made up of 17 amino acids. Trimming pared 1 base from V and 1 base from J, leaving 16 bases between. Germline lookup yields CDR1 SGHVS and CDR2 FQNEAQ. CDR3 protein: CASSLGPVVEENTEAFF. In DNA form, the CDR3 reads TGTGCCAGCAGCTTAGGACCAGTTGTTGAGGAGAACACTGAAGCTTTCTTT.

This clonotype has just a few counts. The rearrangement uses TRBV24-1 and TRBJ2-3; 12 bases align to TRBD2. V shed 7 bases, J shed 5 bases, and the junction held 9 bases outside the gene matches. This CDR3 spans 16 amino acids. CDR1 and CDR2 (germline): KGHDR, SFDVKD. The CDR3 DNA reads as TGTGCCACCAGCGAGACTAGCGGGAGAGGTATAGATACGCAGTATTTT. Translation gives CATSETSGRGIDTQYF.

The chain couples TRBV7-2 to TRBJ2-6; D uncertain. CDR1 and CDR2 (germline): SGHTA, FQGNSA. This CDR3 is built from 15 residues. V gave up 1 base and J gave up 1 base, with 5 bases separating them. The CDR3, as DNA: TGTGCCAGCAGCTTAGACGCGTCTGGGGCCAACGTCCTGACTTTC. This codes for CASSLDASGANVLTF.

At least ten counts were recorded for this clonotype. An end of the junction differs from the germline gene, which may be a read error. The chain couples TRBV2 to TRBJ1-5; no reliable D call. This CDR3 comprises 14 residues. The germline V gene encodes CDR1 SNHLY and CDR2 FYNNEI. Written as DNA, the CDR3 is TGTGCCAGCTGTGAATCCTTTGGCAATCAGCCCCAGCATTTT. Its translation: CASCESFGNQPQHF.